This T cell receptor (beta chain) was recovered during a study of T cell responses to AZD1222 COVID-19 vaccine. Assay used: immunoSEQ multiplex PCR; TCRdb lists only in-frame clones, some missing. Of under 200,000 clones listed, about 89% were seen once; the top ten hold approximately 2%. On this clone: Its antigen is currently unknown.

Findings of the study overall: Samples come after the peak T cell response, not at day 14.

V lost 4 bases to trimming and J lost 0 bases, with 16 bases between them. Germline assignment: CDR1 SNHLY and CDR2 FYNNEI. The CDR3 is 18 residues long. The J gene is TRBJ2-6, the V gene TRBV2, with a possible D match to TRBD1 (6 bases). The specimen was peripheral blood, collected on day 0 of AZD1222 vaccination. This TCR came from an adult in good health. The CDR3 DNA sequence: TGTGCCAGCAGTGGGTTCGGACAGTCCAGCTCTGGGGCCAACGTCCTGACTTTC. It codes for CASSGFGQSSSGANVLTF.